A single sample gave rise to the 17 T cell receptor beta chains below, sequenced in a study of blood T cell repertoires in COVID-19. Sequencing used immunoSEQ multiplex PCR; TCRdb keeps in-frame clones, though not all of them. The sample contains about 200,000 clones, 70% to 85% of which appear only once. Sequencing was carried out using PBMCs or T cells enriched from blood (not recorded which). Receptors originate from a woman aged 60-75 years with acute COVID-19.

This chain links TRBV7-9 with TRBJ1-2, with a weak D call TRBD1 (5 bases). CDR1 is SEHNR and CDR2 is FQNEAQ in the germline V gene (reference sequence). The V gene lost 5 bases and the J gene lost 5 bases, with 15 bases spanning the gap. The CDR3 is 14 residues long. The CDR3 protein is CASSPRTGGYGYTF. In DNA, the CDR3 is TGTGCCAGCAGCCCCAGAACAGGAGGGTATGGCTACACCTTC.

The sample holds one count of this clone. The chain employs TRBV19 and TRBJ1-6; D not resolved. Trimming shortened V by 3 bases and J by 14 bases, and 11 bases separated the two germline ends. Germline-derived CDR1 and CDR2 are LNHDA and SQIVND (reference sequence). This CDR3 is 12 amino acids long. The CDR3 here is CASSMDSVTLHF. In nucleotides, the CDR3 is TGTGCCAGTAGTATGGACTCCGTCACCCTCCACTTT.

Only a few counts were recorded for this clone. This chain links TRBV7-6 with TRBJ2-1; D call uncertain. The CDR3 has 14 amino acids. Trimming stripped 2 bases from V and 9 bases from J, with 14 bases between. Germline V gene lookup returns CDR1 SGHVS and CDR2 FNYEAQ. CDR3 region: CASSLFGPAGEQFF. The CDR3, as DNA: TGTGCCAGCAGCTTATTCGGTCCCGCAGGTGAGCAGTTCTTC.

The chain employs TRBV7-9 and TRBJ1-6, with D perhaps matching TRBD1 (6 bases). Germline-derived CDR1 and CDR2 are SEHNR and FQNEAQ (reference sequence). CDR3 length equals 13 residues. With 5 bases removed from V and 8 bases from J, the gap between germline ends came to 10 bases. The CDR3 reads CASSLRQDSPLHF. The CDR3 DNA reads TGTGCCAGCAGCCTCCGACAGGATTCACCCCTCCACTTT.

There are a few counts of this clone. The gene calls are TRBV19 and TRBJ1-2; D gene uncertain. Germline CDR1 reads LNHDA; CDR2 reads SQIVND (reference sequence). CDR3 length: 12 amino acids. The V and J ends lost 7 bases and 5 bases respectively, with 11 bases between them. This chain's CDR3 is CASTTRQYGYTF. CDR3 nucleotides: TGTGCCAGTACGACGCGGCAGTATGGCTACACCTTC.

The CDR3, as DNA: TGCGCCAGCAGCTTGAGTCTGGGGGGTGCTGGAAACACCATATATTTT. Translation: CASSLSLGGAGNTIYF. V and J are TRBV5-1 and TRBJ1-3; tentative D call: TRBD1 (5 bases). The CDR3 extends over 16 amino acids. Trimming removed 1 base at V and 2 bases at J, with 13 bases between. Germline lookup yields CDR1 SGHRS and CDR2 YFSETQ.

The chain is built from TRBV4-1 and TRBJ2-1, with 9 bases lining up with TRBD2. The V and J ends lost 1 base and 10 bases, in that order; junction bases with no gene match: 8. Germline V gives CDR1 MGHRA, CDR2 YSYEKL. The CDR3 is 15 amino acids. The CDR3: CASSQGRAGGGEQFF. In DNA form, the CDR3 reads TGCGCCAGCAGCCAAGGGCGAGCGGGAGGCGGGGAGCAGTTCTTC.

This chain joins TRBV24-1 and TRBJ1-2; D gene unclear. The V gene's germline CDR1 is KGHDR and CDR2 SFDVKD. V lost 3 bases and J lost 5, with 12 bases in between. The length of the CDR3 is 14 residues. The CDR3 region is CATSDAREDYGYTF. Written as DNA, the CDR3 is TGTGCCACCAGTGATGCCCGGGAGGATTATGGCTACACCTTC.

The CDR3: CASSVGIADSTDTQYF. The CDR3 coding sequence is TGTGCCAGCAGCGTTGGGATAGCGGATAGCACAGATACGCAGTATTTT. J is TRBJ2-3 and V is TRBV9; D is perhaps TRBD2 (6 bases). The CDR3 length is 16 residues. Germline CDR1 reads SGDLS; CDR2 reads YYNGEE. V was pared by 2 bases and J by 0 bases, with 13 bases between.

Points on this clone: Different DNA sequences within this sample yield the same CDR3. The chain is built from TRBV30 and TRBJ2-3; 10 bases agree with TRBD2. The CDR3 runs 15 residues. With V trimmed by 2 bases and J by 1 base, 3 bases remained unmatched. Germline V gene lookup returns CDR1 GTSNPN and CDR2 SVGIG (reference sequence). CDR3 protein: CAWSPGTSGTDTQYF. CDR3 DNA sequence: TGTGCCTGGAGTCCGGGGACTAGCGGCACAGATACGCAGTATTTT.

The chain carries TRBV24-1 and TRBJ2-3; 8 nucleotides align to TRBD2. The CDR3 runs to 16 residues. V lost 6 bases and J lost 3; bases outside the gene matches: 10. The germline V gene has CDR1 KGHDR and CDR2 SFDVKD. This CDR3 is CATSSGGRSGTDTQYF. In DNA, the CDR3 is TGTGCCACCAGTTCTGGCGGGAGGTCTGGAACAGATACGCAGTATTTT.

The chain carries TRBV2 and TRBJ2-7, with TRBD1 identical over 10 bases. In germline, CDR1 is SNHLY, CDR2 FYNNEI. There are 16 residues in the CDR3. V was pared by 7 bases and J by 1 base, with 10 bases of the junction left unmatched. The CDR3 is CASTRTRDRGSYEQYF. As DNA, the CDR3 is TGTGCCAGCACCCGAACCCGGGACAGGGGTTCCTACGAGCAGTACTTC.

The chain has TRBV7-2 and TRBJ2-2; D gene unclear. CDR3 length: 11 amino acids. Deletions cut 8 bases from V and 4 bases from J, with 5 bases between. Looked up from germline, CDR1 is SGHTA and CDR2 is FQGNSA. Here the CDR3 reads CASSRTGELFF. CDR3 bases: TGTGCCAGCTCCCGCACCGGGGAGCTGTTTTTT.

The chain recombines TRBV29-1 with TRBJ2-7; TRBD1 is a possible D gene (5 bases). The V and J ends lost 4 bases and 4 bases respectively, with 14 bases between them. This CDR3 spans 13 amino acids. The germline V gene has CDR1 SQVTM and CDR2 ANQGSEA. This CDR3 is CSVVTRVSYEQYF. The CDR3 DNA sequence: TGCAGCGTTGTTACCAGGGTTTCTTACGAGCAGTACTTC.

This clone was detected once. The chain links TRBV4-1 to TRBJ2-3, with 10 bases aligning to TRBD2. V shed 1 base and J 0 bases; nucleotides not matched to a gene: 4. Germline V gives CDR1 MGHRA, CDR2 YSYEKL. This CDR3 contains 17 residues. CDR3 in amino acids: CASSQVAAGGSTDTQYF. The DNA of the CDR3 is TGCGCCAGCAGCCAAGTTGCAGCGGGGGGGAGCACAGATACGCAGTATTTT.

This clone was counted only a few times. The chain uses TRBV10-3 and TRBJ2-6, with 8 bases that match TRBD1. In germline, CDR1 is ENHRY, CDR2 SYGVKD. This CDR3 spans 18 amino acids. V shed 5 bases, J shed 4 bases, and the junction held 13 bases outside the gene matches. The CDR3 region is CAISPDRVSLSGANVLTF. DNA of the CDR3: TGTGCCATCAGTCCGGACAGGGTTTCATTGTCGGGGGCCAACGTCCTGACTTTC.

This clone showed up many times. J is TRBJ2-3 and V is TRBV6-2 or TRBV6-3; TRBD2 matches at 9 bases. Unmatched junction bases numbered 8, after V lost 2 bases and J lost 2 bases. CDR3 length: 17 amino acids. Germline V gene data show CDR1 as MNHEY and CDR2 as SVGEGT. The DNA of the CDR3 is TGTGCCAGCAGTTACGGGGCTAGCGGGACAGACACAGATACGCAGTATTTT. Its translation is CASSYGASGTDTDTQYF.